One and the same sample provided the 24 T cell receptor beta chains below, sequenced in a study of CD8 T cells in Susac syndrome. Reverse transcription of roughly 0.5 to 1 ug RNA was performed with random hexamers. TCRdb re-derived calls from the immunoSEQ multiplex PCR reads in MiXCR, one entry per CDR3 protein. The sample consists of a few hundred thousand distinct CDR3 sequences, 93% of them appearing once. The sample comprised CD4+ T cells from PBMCs. The source of these receptors is a human donor with multiple sclerosis.

This chain connects TRBV4-1 to TRBJ1-1; 10 bases match TRBD1. Germline V gene lookup returns CDR1 MGHRA and CDR2 YSYEKL. V lost 4 bases to trimming and J lost 4 bases; unmatched junction nucleotides: 18. The CDR3 is 19 residues long. CDR3 nucleotide sequence: TGCGCCAGCAGCCTACCCGACCCAACTTTAGGACAGGGGGGCACTGAAGCTTTCTTT. Amino acid sequence: CASSLPDPTLGQGGTEAFF.

This rearrangement joins TRBV11-2 to TRBJ2-5, with D possibly being TRBD2 (6 bases). The CDR3 runs to 15 residues. CDR1 is SGHAT, CDR2 FQNNGV, per germline. V was cut by 5 bases and J by 2 bases, with 15 bases left in between. The CDR3 region is CASSPSGEYQETQYF. The CDR3 coding sequence is TGTGCCAGCAGCCCCTCGGGGGAATATCAAGAGACCCAGTACTTC.

The chain employs TRBV28 and TRBJ2-7; D possibly matches TRBD1 or TRBD2 (5 bases each). From germline, CDR1 is MDHEN and CDR2 SYDVKM. V lost 1 base and J lost 5, with 9 bases in between. The CDR3 contains 13 residues. DNA for the CDR3: TGTGCCAGCAGTTTATTACCGGGACACGAGCAGTACGTC. It yields the protein CASSLLPGHEQYV.

The chain recombines TRBV29-1 with TRBJ1-5; D is ambiguous. The CDR3 runs 13 residues. The V gene lost 5 bases and the J gene lost 3 bases, with 11 bases spanning the gap. Germline loops: CDR1 SQVTM, CDR2 ANQGSEA. In DNA form, the CDR3 reads TGCAGCGTTACGGACGGTACCAATCAGCCCCAGCATTTT. Protein: CSVTDGTNQPQHF.

In this sample, this clonotype turned up once. This rearrangement joins TRBV20-1 to TRBJ2-5; D is tentatively TRBD1 or TRBD2 (6 bases each). The CDR3 length is 15 residues. The germline CDR1 and CDR2 sequences are DFQATT and SNEGSKA (reference sequence). The V gene lost 6 bases and the J gene lost 3 bases, with 20 bases spanning the gap. The CDR3 region has the DNA TGCAGTGCCCCGGGGGCCCTCATGTCGGAAGAGACCCAGTACTTC. This sequence encodes CSAPGALMSEETQYF.

The chain couples TRBV28 to TRBJ1-3; D possibly corresponds to TRBD1 (6 bases). Looked up from germline, CDR1 is MDHEN and CDR2 is SYDVKM. Trimming removed 9 bases at V and 0 bases at J, with 15 bases between. The CDR3 covers 15 residues. The CDR3 nucleotides are TGTGCCAGTCAGGCGGGGGCCGACTCTGGAAACACCATATATTTT. Residues: CASQAGADSGNTIYF.

This chain uses TRBV20-1 with TRBJ2-5; the D gene is possibly TRBD1 (6 bases). V gave up 6 bases and J gave up 3 bases, with 17 bases separating them. From germline, CDR1 is DFQATT and CDR2 SNEGSKA (reference sequence). This CDR3 contains 14 residues. The CDR3 DNA reads TGCAGTGCCCCGCCGGGACAATCTAAAGAGACCCAGTACTTC. Encoded protein: CSAPPGQSKETQYF.

J is TRBJ1-1 and V is TRBV19; no firm D call. Germline values: CDR1 LNHDA, CDR2 SQIVND (reference sequence). The CDR3 totals 14 residues. V lost 5 bases and J 1 base, leaving 11 bases between the germline ends. CDR3 region: CASSRRLGNTEAFF. The CDR3 region has the DNA TGTGCCAGTAGTCGACGGTTGGGGAACACTGAAGCTTTCTTT.

The rearrangement uses TRBV6-5 and TRBJ2-2; 8 bases agree with TRBD1. This CDR3 is 15 amino acids long. Germline V gives CDR1 MNHEY, CDR2 SVGAGI. The V gene end was trimmed by 7 bases and the J gene end by 7 bases; junction bases not matched to a gene: 11. CDR3 bases: TGTGCCAGCACCGGAGGACAGGGTCGTAGCGGGGAGCTGTTTTTT. Its translation is CASTGGQGRSGELFF.

The chain carries TRBV7-8 and TRBJ2-3; 7 bases are shared with TRBD2. The germline V gene encodes CDR1 SGHVS and CDR2 FQNEAQ. This CDR3 contains 19 residues. V was clipped by 6 bases and J by 0 bases; unmatched bases: 18. CDR3 sequence reads: CASSLLVTSAKTSTDTQYF. The DNA of the CDR3 is TGTGCCAGCAGTCTACTGGTCACTAGCGCAAAGACGAGCACAGATACGCAGTATTTT.

The chain links TRBV5-4 to TRBJ2-7, with a weak D call TRBD1 (6 bases). Between the trimmed V and J ends, which lost 7 bases and 2 bases, there was a span of 13 bases. The CDR3 runs 13 residues. Germline CDR1 SGHNT, CDR2 YYREEE (reference sequence). In nucleotides, the CDR3 is TGTGCCAGCTCACGAGGACAGACCTACGAGCAGTACTTC. Protein sequence: CASSRGQTYEQYF.

The chain carries TRBV6-2 or TRBV6-3 and TRBJ1-1; 7 bases align to TRBD1. This CDR3 has 15 amino acids. CDR1 is MNHEY and CDR2 is SVGEGT in the germline V gene. V lost 6 bases and J lost 1; bases outside the gene matches: 8. The CDR3 bases are TGTGCCAGCAGCCGACCGGGACAGCAGAACACTGAAGCTTTCTTT. This gives the protein CASSRPGQQNTEAFF.

This chain joins TRBV2 and TRBJ1-1; no definite D call. The CDR3 sequence is 14 residues long. V gave up 7 bases and J gave up 4 bases, with 16 bases separating them. The germline V gene encodes CDR1 SNHLY and CDR2 FYNNEI. CDR3 in DNA: TGTGCCAGCACGGTGGCAAAGGGAAGCACTGAAGCTTTCTTT. It translates to CASTVAKGSTEAFF. Full variable domain (outside the CDR3, taken from reference TRBV2 and TRBJ1-1): EPEVTQTPSHQVTQMGQEVILRCVPISNHLYFYWYRQILGQKVEFLVSFYNNEISEKSEIFDDQFSVERPDGSNFTLKIRSTKLEDSAMYFCASTVAKGSTEAFFGQGTRLTVV.

The rearrangement joins TRBV6-1 to TRBJ2-7; the D call may be TRBD1 or TRBD2 (5 bases each). The germline gives CDR1 MNHNS, CDR2 SASEGT. The length of the CDR3 is 14 residues. V lost 1 base and J 7 bases, leaving 14 bases between the germline ends. CDR3 sequence reads: CASSEVGTLGEQYV. CDR3 DNA sequence: TGTGCCAGCAGTGAAGTGGGGACCCTTGGGGAGCAGTACGTC.

This chain links TRBV7-3 with TRBJ2-3, with 8 bases lining up with TRBD2. This CDR3 is built from 14 residues. In germline, CDR1 is SGHTA, CDR2 FQGTGA. The trim removed 3 bases at V and 4 bases at J, leaving 3 bases unmatched. Here the CDR3 reads CASSFERESDTQYF. The CDR3 coding sequence is TGTGCCAGCAGCTTCGAGCGGGAGTCAGATACGCAGTATTTT.

The chain carries TRBV6-6 and TRBJ2-7; 9 positions match TRBD1. V shed 0 bases, J shed 6 bases, and the junction held 9 bases outside the gene matches. The CDR3 runs to 16 residues. From germline, CDR1 is MNHNY and CDR2 SVGAGI (reference sequence). CDR3 sequence reads: CASSYSGTGIVGEQYF. Written as DNA, the CDR3 is TGTGCCAGCAGTTACTCCGGGACAGGGATTGTGGGCGAGCAGTACTTC.

The rearrangement links TRBV7-2 to TRBJ2-1; D is unclear. V lost 1 base to trimming and J lost 4 bases, with 8 bases between them. The CDR3 consists of 14 residues. Germline CDR1 SGHTA, CDR2 FQGNSA. The CDR3 reads CASSLDQVYNEQFF. In DNA form, the CDR3 reads TGTGCCAGCAGCTTAGACCAGGTTTACAATGAGCAGTTCTTC.

V usage is TRBV4-1 and J usage is TRBJ1-5; no clear D. The V gene lost 4 bases and the J gene lost 0 bases, with 7 bases spanning the gap. The CDR3 spans 14 residues. Germline loops: CDR1 MGHRA, CDR2 YSYEKL. The CDR3 nucleotides read TGCGCCAGCAGCCCTGTACATAGCAATCAGCCCCAGCATTTT. It is translated as CASSPVHSNQPQHF.

The chain uses TRBV24-1 and TRBJ2-2; a possible D gene is TRBD1 (6 bases). With 10 bases removed from V and 2 bases from J, the gap between germline ends came to 10 bases. The CDR3 is made up of 13 amino acids. CDR1 is KGHDR and CDR2 is SFDVKD in the germline V gene. The CDR3 bases are TGTGCCACGGGACACGTTAACACCGGGGAGCTGTTTTTT. Translating gives CATGHVNTGELFF.

This clonotype was found once. The CDR3 DNA follows: TGTGCCAGCAGGGCCGGTAATCAGCCCCAGCATTTT. Amino acids: CASRAGNQPQHF. The genes are TRBV2 and TRBJ1-5; D remains ambiguous. CDR1 and CDR2 from the germline V gene are SNHLY and FYNNEI. V shed 6 bases and J shed 4 bases, with 7 bases lying between them. This CDR3 is 12 amino acids long.

The V call is TRBV25-1, the J call TRBJ2-3; unclear D gene. V was pared by 4 bases and J by 1 base, with 6 bases between. The CDR3 has 13 residues. Germline lookup yields CDR1 MGHDK and CDR2 SYGVNS. CDR3 nucleotides: TGTGCCAGCAGTGGGGTTGGCACAGATACGCAGTATTTT. Translating gives CASSGVGTDTQYF.

This chain connects TRBV4-1 to TRBJ2-2; 7 bases agree with TRBD1. V shed 1 base and J 6 bases; nucleotides not matched to a gene: 5. CDR1 is MGHRA and CDR2 is YSYEKL in the germline V gene. This CDR3 has 15 residues. Here the CDR3 DNA reads TGCGCCAGCAGCCAAGTTCGCCAGGGGGCCGGGGAGCTGTTTTTT. Translation gives CASSQVRQGAGELFF.

The genes are TRBV15 and TRBJ2-5; 13 bases are a match to TRBD2. Germline lookup yields CDR1 LNHNV and CDR2 YYDKDF (reference sequence). The CDR3 loop spans 16 amino acids. Trimming took 4 bases from V and 0 from J; bases not matched to a gene: 2. The CDR3, as DNA: TGTGCCACCAGCACAGGACTAGCGGGAGACCAAGAGACCCAGTACTTC. This translates into CATSTGLAGDQETQYF.

The genes are TRBV5-1 and TRBJ2-4, with 7 bases fitting TRBD1. V was pared by 2 bases and J by 6 bases, with 5 bases of the junction left unmatched. This CDR3 has 14 residues. From germline, CDR1 is SGHRS and CDR2 YFSETQ. The CDR3 region is CASSLLGGTNIQYF. CDR3 DNA: TGCGCCAGCAGCTTACTAGGGGGCACAAACATTCAGTACTTC.